This TCR beta chain appears in the sequencing data of a study of control samples from healthy donors and cancer patients. Measured with immunoSEQ multiplex PCR; TCRdb has only the in-frame clones, and not every one. The data show about 160,000 clones, about 95% seen once. CDR3 size: 15 residues. The V gene lost 7 bases and the J gene lost 0 bases, with 14 bases spanning the gap. Germline assignment: CDR1 SGHNT and CDR2 YYREEE (reference sequence). The chain links TRBV5-4 to TRBJ2-1; possibly TRBD1 for D (5 bases). This TCR was sampled from a man in his sixties with colorectal cancer. Sequenced material: PBMCs. The CDR3 reads CASGVGRSSYNEQFF. The CDR3 DNA sequence: TGTGCCAGCGGTGTGGGGCGGAGCTCCTACAATGAGCAGTTCTTC.